This is a list of T cell receptor beta chains from one sample in a study of T cell repertoires in cytomegalovirus infection. TCRdb re-analysed the reads in MiXCR, keeping a single row per CDR3 protein. The table includes roughly 230,000 distinct CDR3 sequences, roughly 12% detected once. Source material: PBMCs. The receptors come from a human donor in good health (CMV status not recorded). Some clones in this sample may be carry-over from other donors' samples. The CDR3 runs from the conserved cysteine through the conserved F or W. The D gene is left open where the match is weak. Expanded clones get a size class; other rows say once, few or many, or leave the size out.

j_gene | abundance | v_gene | d_gene | CDR3aa | CDR3nt
TRBJ2-4 | - | TRBV3-1 | - | CASSQDSYSLAKNIQYF | TGTGCCAGCAGCCAAGATTCGTACAGTTTGGCCAAAAACATTCAGTACTTC
TRBJ1-2 | many | TRBV10-3 | - | CAISESVGSNYGYTF | TGTGCCATCAGTGAGTCCGTCGGCAGTAACTATGGCTACACCTTC
TRBJ1-2 | many | TRBV2 | TRBD1 | CASDRDSYGYTF | TGTGCCAGCGACCGGGACAGCTATGGCTACACCTTC
TRBJ1-1 | many | TRBV7-2 | - | CASSRETGIRNTEAFF | TGTGCCAGCAGCCGAGAGACAGGAATTAGGAACACTGAAGCTTTCTTT
TRBJ1-2 | - | TRBV28 | - | CASSLLSGSNYGYTF | TGTGCCAGCAGTCTCCTCAGCGGGAGCAACTATGGCTACACCTTC
TRBJ2-5 | many | TRBV7-2 | TRBD2 | CASSFPAGVGETQYF | TGTGCCAGCAGCTTCCCAGCGGGAGTCGGGGAGACCCAGTACTTC
TRBJ2-5 | - | TRBV28 | - | CASSPPEGGTGTQYF | TGTGCCAGCAGTCCCCCGGAGGGGGGAACGGGGACCCAGTACTTC
TRBJ2-3 | many | TRBV5-6 | TRBD2 | CASLSGGTDTQYF | TGTGCCAGCTTAAGCGGGGGCACAGATACGCAGTATTTT
TRBJ2-4 | many | TRBV12-3/TRBV12-4 | - | CASSLGRPLAKNIQYF | TGTGCCAGCAGTTTAGGGCGGCCACTAGCCAAAAACATTCAGTACTTC
TRBJ2-7 | few | TRBV6-1 | TRBD2 | CASSEDGRGSYEQYF | TGTGCCAGCAGTGAGGACGGGAGGGGCTCCTACGAGCAGTACTTC
TRBJ2-7 | - | TRBV20-1 | TRBD2 | CSARAEPGLAGMSDYEQYF | TGCAGTGCTAGAGCAGAACCGGGACTAGCGGGGATGAGTGACTACGAGCAGTACTTC
TRBJ2-5 | many | TRBV7-2 | - | CASSLAARDLQETQYF | TGTGCCAGCAGCTTAGCGGCCAGGGACCTACAAGAGACCCAGTACTTC
TRBJ2-7 | many | TRBV7-2 | TRBD2 | CASRGGSGRSWEQYF | TGTGCCAGCAGGGGGGGTAGCGGGAGGTCTTGGGAGCAGTACTTC
TRBJ2-7 | many | TRBV7-2 | - | CASSIKWRGPPYEQYF | TGTGCCAGCAGCATTAAGTGGCGGGGACCTCCCTACGAGCAGTACTTC
TRBJ2-1 | - | TRBV24-1 | TRBD2 | CATSPRGVEQFF | TGTGCCACCAGTCCCCGGGGGGTGGAGCAGTTCTTC
TRBJ1-2 | - | TRBV20-1 | - | CSARDAQAVGYTF | TGCAGTGCTAGAGATGCCCAGGCTGTTGGCTACACCTTC
TRBJ2-5 | many | TRBV11-3 | TRBD2 | CASSLDRLGGRAQETQYF | TGTGCCAGCAGCTTAGATCGATTGGGAGGGAGGGCCCAAGAGACCCAGTACTTC
TRBJ2-4 | many | TRBV19 | - | CASTALTGPKPKNIQYF | TGTGCCAGCACCGCCCTAACCGGGCCCAAGCCCAAAAACATTCAGTACTTC
TRBJ2-1 | many | TRBV12-5 | - | CASGIGGAPRQFF | TGTGCTAGTGGTATTGGGGGGGCGCCTAGGCAGTTCTTC
TRBJ1-1 | - | TRBV6-5 | - | CASSYSGARNTEAFF | TGTGCCAGCAGTTACTCGGGGGCCCGAAACACTGAAGCTTTCTTT
TRBJ2-5 | many | TRBV5-1 | - | CASSLTGSETQYF | TGCGCCAGCAGCTTGACAGGATCAGAGACCCAGTACTTC
TRBJ2-6 | many | TRBV6-5 | TRBD1 | CASSYSKFQTGGTGANVLTF | TGTGCCAGCAGTTACTCGAAATTCCAAACAGGGGGTACTGGGGCCAACGTCCTGACTTTC
TRBJ2-3 | many | TRBV7-2 | - | CASSPLGTDTQYF | TGTGCCAGCAGCCCTTTGGGCACAGATACGCAGTATTTT
TRBJ2-3 | - | TRBV4-3 | - | CASSQAFQDTQYF | TGCGCCAGCAGCCAAGCTTTCCAAGATACGCAGTATTTT
TRBJ1-5 | - | TRBV19 | TRBD1 | CASSITGERQPQHF | TGTGCCAGTAGTATTACAGGGGAAAGGCAGCCCCAGCATTTT